The source of this T cell receptor (beta chain) is a study of T cells in Graves' hyperthyroidism and ophthalmopathy. Study-wide results and limits: Blood shared most expanded thyroid clonotypes above 0.001.

The CDR3 regions of TCR beta were amplified from RNA transcripts. The primer set for the first-round RT-PCR of the TCR CDR3 was HTBI. TCRdb re-called the multiplex PCR reads through MiXCR, storing one row per CDR3 protein. The sample holds 30,000 to 45,000 distinct CDR3 sequences, 52% seen once. The trim removed 5 bases at V and 3 bases at J, leaving 15 bases unmatched. The CDR3 is made up of 18 amino acids. The germline gives CDR1 LNHDA, CDR2 SQIVND (reference sequence). In regard to this clonotype: Its antigen is not known.

Specimen: blood. V gene TRBV19 combines with J gene TRBJ1-2, with 10 nucleotides matching TRBD1. This clonotype originated in a man aged 40-49 years with Graves' ophthalmopathy. The CDR3 DNA follows: TGTGCCAGTAGTTCGTCCGGGACAGGGGCCCCAATGGACTATGGCTACACCTTC. This codes for CASSSSGTGAPMDYGYTF.